This note documents a single T cell receptor (beta chain) sequence. These data are taken from a study of PD-1 blockade in classical Hodgkin lymphoma. Profiling relied on immunoSEQ multiplex PCR, and the TCRdb table lists in-frame clones only, not all of them. This sample carries tens of thousands of clones, approximately 70% of them seen once, and the ten largest clones take 1.2%. Time point in this sample: cycle 4 day 1 (C4D1), after around six weeks of nivolumab. Patients all relapsed after autologous stem cell transplantation, and there was variation in brentuximab vedotin exposure. Thawed PBMCs yielded CD4+ T cells through magnetic negative selection. CDR3 length equals 15 residues. Trimming pared 3 bases from V and 0 bases from J, leaving 11 bases between. Germline V lookup: CDR1 SEHNR, CDR2 FQNEAQ (reference sequence).

This sequence joins TRBV7-9 and TRBJ1-2; a weak D match, TRBD1 (5 bases). Specimen: CD4+ T cells from blood, collected before the fourth cycle of nivolumab. This TCR derives from a human donor with classical Hodgkin lymphoma. CDR3 sequence (DNA): TGTGCCAGCAGCTTTACCCGACAGACTAACTATGGCTACACCTTC. Amino acid sequence: CASSFTRQTNYGYTF.